The 15 T cell receptor beta chains below all came from one sample that was sequenced in a study of spatial heterogeneity in lung cancer. TCRdb ran MiXCR on the 5' RACE reads and lists one entry per CDR3 protein. This sample has roughly 45,000 distinct CDR3 sequences; approximately 22% occur once, and the top ten carry about 7%. As to time point: blood at routine non-recurrence follow-up after resection. The source was PBMCs, collected at follow-up. The receptor set was obtained from a female donor with early-stage non-small cell lung cancer.

This clonotype has a count of ten or more. The genes are TRBV18 and TRBJ1-1; weak D call: TRBD1 (5 bases). Germline CDR1 is KGHSH and CDR2 is LQKENI. V lost 1 base, J lost 1 base, and 7 bases lay in between. The CDR3 is 14 residues long. CDR3 sequence reads: CASSPLGQNTEAFF. The CDR3 coding sequence is TGTGCCAGCTCACCACTCGGACAGAACACTGAAGCTTTCTTT.

The gene calls are TRBV12-3 or TRBV12-4 and TRBJ2-3; no firm D call. The CDR3 is made up of 14 amino acids. V lost 8 bases and J lost 2, with 14 bases in between. CDR3 sequence: CASAFSLPTDTQYF. In DNA form, the CDR3 reads TGTGCCAGCGCCTTTTCTCTCCCCACAGATACGCAGTATTTT.

The genes are TRBV3-1 and TRBJ1-2, with a tentative D call TRBD1 (5 bases). V lost 4 bases and J lost 0, with 6 bases in between. The CDR3 has 13 residues. Germline V gives CDR1 LGHDT, CDR2 YNNKEL (reference sequence). DNA for the CDR3: TGTGCCAGCAGCCCGACAGCTAACTATGGCTACACCTTC. Its translation is CASSPTANYGYTF.

This clonotype has only a few counts. The chain links TRBV12-5 to TRBJ2-7; weak D call: TRBD1 (5 bases). Looked up from germline, CDR1 is LGHNT and CDR2 is FRNRAP. This CDR3 is 13 amino acids long. V lost 1 base and J lost 1, with 5 bases in between. CDR3 sequence (DNA): TGTGCTAGTGGTTTGGGACAGTCCTACGAGCAGTACGTC. Translated: CASGLGQSYEQYV.

This clonotype has more than one count but fewer than ten. The chain has TRBV11-2 and TRBJ2-3; D gene uncertain. The CDR3 is made up of 14 amino acids. V shed 1 base and J shed 4 bases, with 9 bases lying between them. Per the germline V gene, CDR1 is SGHAT and CDR2 is FQNNGV. The CDR3 DNA sequence: TGTGCCAGCAGCTTAGGCTTGGTTTCAGATACGCAGTATTTT. It is translated as CASSLGLVSDTQYF.

This clonotype was detected only a few times. The chain carries TRBV7-2 and TRBJ1-1, with a tentative D call TRBD1 (6 bases). V lost 5 bases and J lost 5, with 18 bases in between. Germline loops: CDR1 SGHTA, CDR2 FQGNSA. The CDR3 sequence is 15 residues long. The CDR3 nucleotides are TGTGCCAGCAGCACAATACGGACAGTTGGAACTGAAGCTTTCTTT. Amino acid sequence: CASSTIRTVGTEAFF.

The chain has TRBV6-5 and TRBJ1-5, with 7 bases fitting TRBD1. The V segment lost 7 bases and the J segment 7 bases; nucleotides outside the gene matches: 4. The CDR3 loop spans 12 amino acids. CDR1 and CDR2 from the germline V gene are MNHEY and SVGAGI. CDR3 sequence (DNA): TGTGCCAGCAACCAACAGGGGCAGCCCCAGCATTTT. Translated: CASNQQGQPQHF.

This clonotype is medium-sized within its sample. J is TRBJ2-1 and V is TRBV10-3; D is undetermined. This CDR3 contains 15 residues. Germline V gene lookup returns CDR1 ENHRY and CDR2 SYGVKD. The germline V and J ends were trimmed by 1 base and 6 bases, with 13 bases remaining between them. CDR3 region: CAISEWESDLNEQFF. CDR3 bases: TGTGCCATCAGTGAGTGGGAATCCGATCTCAATGAGCAGTTCTTC.

This clonotype is labeled large. The rearrangement links TRBV2 to TRBJ1-2; D remains unclear. CDR1 and CDR2 (germline): SNHLY, FYNNEI. The CDR3 totals 12 residues. The V end was cut by 3 bases, the J end by 6 bases, with 8 bases between. The CDR3 sequence is CASSDSGDGYTF. In DNA form, the CDR3 reads TGTGCCAGCAGTGATAGCGGGGATGGCTACACCTTC.

This clonotype was observed a handful of times. The rearrangement uses TRBV5-6 and TRBJ1-1, with 12 bases fitting TRBD1. Trimming removed 2 bases from V and 4 bases from J; junction bases left unmatched: 6. The germline CDR1 and CDR2 sequences are SGHDT and YYEEEE. There are 16 residues in the CDR3. For the CDR3, the DNA is TGTGCCAGCAGCTTCGGGACAGGGGGCCGGGGCACTGAAGCTTTCTTT. Residues: CASSFGTGGRGTEAFF. Combining the CDR3 with reference TRBV5-6 and TRBJ1-1 gives the whole variable domain DAGVTQSPTHLIKTRGQQVTLRCSPKSGHDTVSWYQQALGQGPQFIFQYYEEEERQRGNFPDRFSGHQFPNYSSELNVNALLLGDSALYLCASSFGTGGRGTEAFFGQGTRLTVV.

This chain connects TRBV7-6 to TRBJ1-4; tentative D call: TRBD1 (5 bases). CDR3 length: 15 residues. Germline assignment: CDR1 SGHVS and CDR2 FNYEAQ. With 0 bases removed from V and 7 bases from J, the gap between germline ends came to 12 bases. The CDR3 nucleotides are TGTGCCAGCAGCTTAGCGCAGGGAGGGAGTGAAAAACTGTTTTTT. Protein sequence: CASSLAQGGSEKLFF.

The rearrangement uses TRBV4-2 and TRBJ1-2; D perhaps matches TRBD1 (5 bases). V was cut by 0 bases and J by 4 bases, with 9 bases left in between. CDR1 and CDR2 (germline): LGHNA, YNFKEQ. The CDR3 consists of 14 residues. The DNA of the CDR3 is TGTGCCAGCAGCCAAGACAGGGAGCGCTATGGCTACACCTTC. This sequence encodes CASSQDRERYGYTF.

Ten or more counts support this clonotype. V usage is TRBV13 and J usage is TRBJ2-2; TRBD1 matches at 8 bases. This CDR3 spans 14 amino acids. The ends lost 3 bases at V and 3 bases at J; junction bases unmatched: 0. CDR1 and CDR2 from the germline V gene are PRHDT and FYEKMQ (reference sequence). The CDR3 loop is CASSLTGDTGELFF. The CDR3, as DNA: TGTGCCAGCAGCTTGACAGGGGACACCGGGGAGCTGTTTTTT.

This clonotype came up a few times. The V call is TRBV9, the J call TRBJ2-7; the D gene is possibly TRBD1 (6 bases). The CDR3 loop spans 14 amino acids. In germline, CDR1 is SGDLS, CDR2 YYNGEE. Between the trimmed V and J ends, which lost 0 bases and 3 bases, there was a span of 10 bases. The CDR3 is CASSVGDIYYEQYF. The CDR3 DNA sequence: TGTGCCAGCAGCGTAGGGGACATCTACTACGAGCAGTACTTC.

The sample holds many counts of this clonotype. The V call is TRBV4-2, the J call TRBJ2-2, with 8 bases matching TRBD2. CDR1 and CDR2 (germline): LGHNA, YNFKEQ. The CDR3 is 18 residues long. The V and J ends lost 0 bases and 0 bases, in that order; junction bases with no gene match: 6. The CDR3 region has the DNA TGTGCCAGCAGCCAAGAGAGTAGCGGGGAATCGAACACCGGGGAGCTGTTTTTT. Protein product: CASSQESSGESNTGELFF.